At least ten counts were recorded for the clone carrying this T cell receptor (beta chain). TCRdb re-analysed the 5' RACE reads in MiXCR, keeping a single row per CDR3 protein. The data contain tens of thousands of distinct CDR3 sequences, more than 9.5% of them singletons. The controls, all healthy individuals, were blood bank volunteers in Maryland, USA. The unsorted libraries originated from 2 million PBMCs kept at -80 C. These data come from a study of neurological immune-mediated disorders. V lost 8 bases and J lost 4, with 20 bases in between. Germline V CDR1 and CDR2: SGHTA, FQGNSA. This CDR3 is built from 15 residues.

Specimen: PBMCs. The chain uses TRBV7-2 and TRBJ2-5; D may match TRBD1 or TRBD2 (5 bases each). The TCR was taken from a man aged 55 to 69 in good health. The CDR3 loop is CASAPPPPRGETQYF. CDR3 in DNA: TGTGCCAGCGCCCCGCCACCCCCGAGGGGAGAGACCCAGTACTTC.